This is a list of T cell receptor beta chains from one sample in a study of CD8 T cells in ankylosing spondylitis. Using its own MiXCR run on the 5' RACE reads, TCRdb lists one record per CDR3 protein. The sample contains 200,000 to 300,000 distinct CDR3 sequences, about 9.1% of which appear only once. The material sequenced was blood, either unsorted or a sorted T cell fraction (not recorded which). These TCRs come from a male donor with ankylosing spondylitis or in good health (not recorded which). Both conserved end residues are trimmed from each CDR3. The order of the fields is J gene, V gene, CDR3 protein.

>TRBJ2-1|TRBV29-1
SVESSGGFSYNEQS
>TRBJ2-7|TRBV3-1
AIEQSYEQY
>TRBJ2-3|TRBV20-1
SAQAGLDDTQY
>TRBJ2-1|TRBV6-1
ASSPQGHLMGNEQF
>TRBJ1-5|TRBV28
ASTLPEYSNQPQH
>TRBJ1-5|TRBV5-6
ASSKGQGAGGQPQH
>TRBJ2-1|TRBV29-1
SVLLDLLASEQF
>TRBJ1-2|TRBV7-3
ASSLNGGRGNYGYT
>TRBJ2-1|TRBV30
AWSVWGRFDEQF
>TRBJ2-1|TRBV9
ASSPTPTSGSYNEQF
>TRBJ2-5|TRBV20-1
SAQKRGGQETQY
>TRBJ2-2|TRBV6-5
ASGLVGELF
>TRBJ1-1|TRBV30
ACTTHGGYNTEAF
>TRBJ2-7|TRBV12-3/TRBV12-4
ASSTDRGQSSYEQY
>TRBJ1-5|TRBV24-1
ATSGDRGYNQPQH
>TRBJ1-3|TRBV2
ASSEESSGNTIY
>TRBJ2-1|TRBV9
ASSVDRVSDEQF
>TRBJ1-6|TRBV20-1
SASPGQGLGSPLH
>TRBJ2-1|TRBV7-2
ASSLGREYNEQF
>TRBJ2-1|TRBV20-1
SAPDRGSHNEQF
>TRBJ1-6|TRBV20-1
SARDGSERAPLH
>TRBJ2-7|TRBV30
AWSGTYEQY
>TRBJ2-4|TRBV4-3
ASSQVTGRNIQY
>TRBJ2-1|TRBV27
ASSFKPRNNEQF
>TRBJ1-1|TRBV5-6
ASSFMIQRAEAF
>TRBJ2-5|TRBV5-1
ASSPRGGETQY
>TRBJ2-3|TRBV9
ASSPGMERERDTQY
>TRBJ1-5|TRBV12-3/TRBV12-4
ASSVGGSNQPQH
>TRBJ2-5|TRBV12-3/TRBV12-4
ASRSREKYQETQY
>TRBJ2-7|TRBV27
ASSNRDRDREQY
>TRBJ2-4|TRBV7-9
ASSLGSGSKNIQY
>TRBJ2-2|TRBV10-2
ASSRGGWTGELF
>TRBJ2-7|TRBV7-6
ASSPKASGRLEQY
>TRBJ2-1|TRBV12-3/TRBV12-4
ASSSAGTSGGYNEQF
>TRBJ2-2|TRBV5-1
ASSLAGRATGELF
>TRBJ2-3|TRBV12-3/TRBV12-4
ASSLLGGNADTQY
>TRBJ2-1|TRBV5-5
ASSLRREYNNEQF
>TRBJ2-2|TRBV5-1
ASSFDPIENTGELF
>TRBJ2-1|TRBV5-6
ASSKDRGNEQF
>TRBJ2-2|TRBV6-1
ASSLEQGANTGELF
>TRBJ2-1|TRBV5-6
ASSLDGGAGAYNEQF
>TRBJ2-5|TRBV5-6
ASSQGTSRETQY
>TRBJ2-7|TRBV7-6
ASSSNLPPYEQY
>TRBJ1-5|TRBV5-1
ASSPEASNQPQH
>TRBJ1-1|TRBV4-3
ASSQAETEGLNTEAF
>TRBJ2-3|TRBV6-5
ASSYSPSGDTQY
>TRBJ1-6|TRBV7-3
ASSPGQYNSPLH
>TRBJ1-1|TRBV3-1
ASGEGTRNTEAF
>TRBJ1-4|TRBV7-6
ASSKTGTRNEKLF
>TRBJ2-2|TRBV5-1
ASSLEQVGAGELF
>TRBJ1-2|TRBV5-1
ASSLISTGNYGYT
>TRBJ2-7|TRBV12-3/TRBV12-4
ASRIDPTYEQY
>TRBJ1-1|TRBV7-2
ASRVPGQGAVNTEAF
>TRBJ2-7|TRBV4-3
ASSQGSAELAEQY
>TRBJ1-1|TRBV27
ASSSLPSPEAF